One T cell receptor (beta chain) is described in this entry. The sample originates from a study of blood T cell repertoires in COVID-19. Study-level background: The samples span acute and convalescent COVID-19 from the United States, Italy and Spain. PBMCs, B-cell-depleted T cells, or T cells were the source of the cDNA or gDNA that made up the material.

The CDR3 covers 15 residues. V lost 2 bases and J lost 1; bases outside the gene matches: 7. Germline loops: CDR1 GTSNPN, CDR2 SVGIG (reference sequence). Source study methods: Reference gene primer amplification gave nucleated cell count estimates. Repertoires were generated with immunoSEQ multiplex PCR, while TCRdb's copy carries only in-frame clones and drops some. V and J calls and clone size follow that table, whereas D and trimming were derived from the DNA. Found here are fewer than 250,000 clones, 83% of them singletons; the top ten hold 2% to 3%. Sequencing was performed on peripheral blood. The TCR comes from a woman in her thirties or forties with active or convalescent COVID-19. The chain employs TRBV30 and TRBJ1-1, with 7 bases lining up with TRBD1. The CDR3 loop reads CAWSYPDRRNTEAFF. CDR3 sequence (DNA): TGTGCCTGGAGTTATCCGGACAGGAGGAACACTGAAGCTTTCTTT.